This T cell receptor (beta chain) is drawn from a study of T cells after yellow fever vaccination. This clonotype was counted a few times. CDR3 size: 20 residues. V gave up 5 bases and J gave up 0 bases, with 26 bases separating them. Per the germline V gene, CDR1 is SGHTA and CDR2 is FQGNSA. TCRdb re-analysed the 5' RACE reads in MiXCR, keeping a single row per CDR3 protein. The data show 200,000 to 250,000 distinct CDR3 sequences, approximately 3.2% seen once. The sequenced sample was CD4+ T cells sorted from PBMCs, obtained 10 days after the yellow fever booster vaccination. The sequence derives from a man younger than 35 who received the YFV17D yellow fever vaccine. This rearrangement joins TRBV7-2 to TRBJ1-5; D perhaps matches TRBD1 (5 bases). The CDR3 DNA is TGTGCCAGCAGCAACACCCGAAGGGGCGGACTGCTTTATAGCAATCAGCCCCAGCATTTT. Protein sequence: CASSNTRRGGLLYSNQPQHF.